This TCR beta chain was sequenced for a study of T cells after yellow fever vaccination (dated by TCRdb to the late 2010s). Concerning the study at large: The SMART-Seq v4 Ultra Low Input RNA kit was used to prepare libraries from fractions with low cell numbers. Bulk TCR alpha and beta repertoires were sequenced longitudinally to track T-cell clones before and after primary and booster YFV17D yellow fever vaccination. Two healthy male donors, one aged 18 to 30 and one aged 30 to 40 years, were included in the cohort. Blood was drawn at multiple timepoints before and after primary and secondary immunization, with bulk PBMC replicates and cell subsets isolated.

TCR cDNA was synthesized by 5'RACE template switching, through which a universal primer site and unique molecular identifiers were introduced. Priming of cDNA synthesis was performed from both the TCR alpha and TCR beta constant segments. Library amplification involved two PCR steps, and the second step added sample barcodes and sequencing adapters. Sequencing of libraries was done on Illumina HiSeq 2500 (2x100 bp) or NovaSeq (2x150 bp). As for the original processing: Reads were demultiplexed and collapsed into UMI consensus sequences with MIGEC, and V(D)J alignment was performed with MiXCR. Vaccine-responding clonotypes were identified with edgeR using replicate PBMC samples, with FDR below 0.01 and a log2 fold change above 5 up to day 15 being required. Bulk clonotypes were assigned CD4 or CD8 identity according to which sequenced CD4 or CD8 repertoire held them at higher abundance. TCRdb applied fastp at Q25 and MiXCR to the public reads, then kept only in-frame beta chains. Each record represents a unique CDR3 protein, reported with the most common genes and DNA among its rows. What appears here as the V and J calls and clone size reflects TCRdb's work, not the paper's. In all, the sample holds 450,000 to 550,000 distinct CDR3 sequences, and around a fifth of those were seen once. Approximately 15% of the sample goes to the ten largest clones.

The paper as a whole reports these results and caveats: Compared with the primary T-cell response, the secondary T-cell response was weaker but faster, peaking on day 5 rather than day 15. Most clones expanded after primary vaccination were re-detected after the booster (almost 98% of CD4 and around nine tenths of CD8), suggesting broad memory maintenance. Because abundant contaminating clonotypes from the bulk population could be contained in FACS-sorted repertoires, computational filtering was required. Because only a couple of donors were included in the study, the extent to which the findings can be generalized is limited. A small share of clonotypes was detected in both CD4 and CD8 compartments, with the overlap likely arising from convergent recombination.

Concerning this clonotype itself: No cognate antigen has been identified for it. Base qualities are not at hand, and no much larger clone is one base apart.

Including cysteine and phenylalanine, the CDR3 has 13 amino acids. Only CDR3 DNA remains: 39 bases, in frame from the first base. Deletion took 1 base off V and 4 bases off J, with a span of 6 bases between the germline ends. The germline V gene yields KGHDR for CDR1 and SFDVKD for CDR2. The sample's treatment or condition, from its label and the paper: live attenuated yellow fever vaccine strain. At each blood-draw timepoint, two biological replicates of bulk PBMCs were collected. PBMCs were isolated from peripheral blood using a standard Ficoll-Paque protocol. TriZol was used to extract RNA from bulk PBMCs, from CD4 and CD8 fractions, and from dextramer-positive and dextramer-negative fractions.

The sequence came from a man younger than 35 who received the YFV17D yellow fever vaccine. The specimen comprised PBMCs, sampled less than 25 days after the first yellow fever vaccination. The V and J segments used are TRBV24-1 and TRBJ2-5; the D gene is not confidently resolved. The CDR3 protein is CATSDLVGETQYF. The bases are TGTGCCACCAGTGATTTAGTGGGAGAGACCCAGTACTTC.